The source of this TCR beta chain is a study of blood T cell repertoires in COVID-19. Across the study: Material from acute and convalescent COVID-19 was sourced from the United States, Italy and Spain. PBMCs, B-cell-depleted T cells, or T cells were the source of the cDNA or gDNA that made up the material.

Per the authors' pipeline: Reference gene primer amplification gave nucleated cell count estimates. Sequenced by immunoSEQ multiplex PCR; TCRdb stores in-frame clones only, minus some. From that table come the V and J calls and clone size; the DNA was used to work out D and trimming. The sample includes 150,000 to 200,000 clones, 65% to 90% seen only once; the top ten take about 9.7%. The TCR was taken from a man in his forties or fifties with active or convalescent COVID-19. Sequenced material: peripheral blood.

As DNA, the CDR3 is TGTGCCTGGAACCCGACAGGGGATCCCCCTGAAGCTTTCTTT. Encoded protein: CAWNPTGDPPEAFF. This chain connects TRBV30 to TRBJ1-1; 8 positions agree with TRBD1. V was pared by 4 bases and J by 6 bases, with 10 bases of the junction left unmatched. Germline CDR1 reads GTSNPN; CDR2 reads SVGIG (reference sequence). The length of the CDR3 is 14 residues. Filled out from reference TRBV30 and TRBJ1-1, the complete variable domain reads SQTIHQWPATLVQPVGSPLSLECTVEGTSNPNLYWYRQAAGRGLQLLFYSVGIGQISSEVPQNLSASRPQDRQFILSSKKLLLSDSGFYLCAWNPTGDPPEAFFGQGTRLTVV.